This passage covers 24 T cell receptor beta chains from one sample sequenced in a study of T cells after yellow fever vaccination. TCRdb processed the 5' RACE reads anew with MiXCR; each CDR3 protein has one entry. Altogether under 600,000 distinct CDR3 sequences are present, roughly 13% being singletons, with the ten largest covering around 15%. The specimen comprised PBMCs, sampled on the day of the yellow fever booster vaccination. Source of these receptors: a man aged 25-40 years who received the YFV17D yellow fever vaccine.

V usage is TRBV5-1 and J usage is TRBJ2-2, with D maybe TRBD1 (5 bases). CDR3 length: 15 amino acids. Germline V lookup: CDR1 SGHRS, CDR2 YFSETQ. The V end lost 0 bases, the J end lost 1 base, and 7 bases lay between the germline ends. The CDR3, as DNA: TGCGCCAGCAGCTTGGAGGGGCTGAACACCGGGGAGCTGTTTTTT. It yields the protein CASSLEGLNTGELFF.

The gene calls are TRBV6-5 and TRBJ2-7; 7 bases align to TRBD1. Germline V CDR1 and CDR2: MNHEY, SVGAGI. The CDR3 is 16 residues long. Trimming cost V 8 bases and J 5 bases; bases outside gene matches: 18. The CDR3 coding sequence is TGTGCCAGCGGGTACAGGGGCGCCGCGCGATCCCACGAGCAGTACTTC. It yields the protein CASGYRGAARSHEQYF.

The chain carries TRBV27 and TRBJ2-5, with 7 bases identical to TRBD2. The V gene's germline CDR1 is MNHEY and CDR2 SMNVEV (reference sequence). The CDR3 has 15 residues. J lost 4 bases, V lost 8 bases, and 13 bases had no gene match. CDR3 amino acids: CASRHLAVSGETQYF. In DNA form, the CDR3 reads TGTGCCAGCCGTCACCTAGCGGTTAGTGGAGAGACCCAGTACTTC.

V is TRBV14 and J is TRBJ2-3; D ambiguous. The CDR3 has 12 residues. Germline values: CDR1 SGHDN, CDR2 FVKESK. The V end lost 5 bases, the J end lost 4 bases, and 7 bases lay between the germline ends. CDR3 region: CASSFQPDTQYF. The CDR3 DNA sequence: TGTGCCAGCAGCTTTCAGCCAGATACGCAGTATTTT.

This chain links TRBV5-1 with TRBJ2-1; 13 bases line up with TRBD2. The CDR3 contains 18 residues. Per germline, CDR1 SGHRS and CDR2 YFSETQ. The V segment lost 3 bases and the J segment 5 bases; nucleotides outside the gene matches: 11. CDR3 in DNA: TGCGCCAGCAGCTCGGTTATCACTAGCGGGAGGGACAACAATGAGCAGTTCTTC. It specifies CASSSVITSGRDNNEQFF.

The genes are TRBV21-1 and TRBJ2-1; the table's TRBD1 call for D was not verified on the DNA. TRBV21-1 is recorded as a pseudogene. This CDR3 is 16 amino acids long. For the CDR3, the DNA is TGTGCCAGCAGCAAAGAGGGTCGGGATTGGAACAATGAGCAGTTCTTC. Translated, it gives CASSKEGRDWNNEQFF.

This clonotype was detected many times. The rearrangement joins TRBV20-1 to TRBJ1-1; no definite D call. The CDR3 sequence is 13 residues long. The germline gives CDR1 DFQATT, CDR2 SNEGSKA (reference sequence). Trimming pared 4 bases from V and 3 bases from J, leaving 12 bases between. Here the CDR3 reads CSANGAWDTEAFF. The CDR3 DNA is TGCAGTGCTAACGGAGCGTGGGACACTGAAGCTTTCTTT.

The table lists this clonotype with a few counts. The J gene is TRBJ2-3, the V gene TRBV11-2; 8 bases agree with TRBD1. Trimming removed 1 base from V and 1 base from J; junction bases left unmatched: 7. This CDR3 contains 17 residues. Germline CDR1 SGHAT, CDR2 FQNNGV. The CDR3 DNA reads as TGTGCCAGCAGCTTAGGGTCAGGGGGCGGAGGCACAGATACGCAGTATTTT. Translating gives CASSLGSGGGGTDTQYF.

There are a few counts of this clonotype. This chain connects TRBV20-1 to TRBJ1-5; 7 bases are shared with TRBD1. The CDR3 runs to 15 residues. With V trimmed by 4 bases and J by 5 bases, 11 bases remained unmatched. Germline values: CDR1 DFQATT, CDR2 SNEGSKA (reference sequence). The CDR3, as DNA: TGCAGTGCTAACCGTGGGACAGCCACCGATCAGCCCCAGCATTTT. This encodes CSANRGTATDQPQHF.

The chain has TRBV24-1 and TRBJ2-1, with TRBD2 identical over 13 bases. This CDR3 contains 16 residues. V shed 4 bases and J 10 bases; nucleotides not matched to a gene: 9. The germline V gene encodes CDR1 KGHDR and CDR2 SFDVKD. The CDR3 sequence: CATSERRLAGGMEQFF. The CDR3 DNA is TGTGCCACCAGTGAGCGTCGACTAGCGGGAGGCATGGAGCAGTTCTTC.

This clonotype was found a few times. The chain joins TRBV6-5 to TRBJ2-3, with no clear D. CDR3 size: 15 residues. The germline V and J ends were trimmed by 2 bases and 1 base, with 10 bases remaining between them. CDR1 is MNHEY and CDR2 is SVGAGI in the germline V gene. The CDR3 protein is CASSYIAAGTDTQYF. CDR3 nucleotide sequence: TGTGCCAGCAGTTACATAGCCGCGGGCACAGATACGCAGTATTTT.

The chain joins TRBV28 to TRBJ2-7; TRBD2 agrees at 10 bases. The CDR3 consists of 15 residues. Germline CDR1 reads MDHEN; CDR2 reads SYDVKM. Unmatched junction bases numbered 6, after V lost 5 bases and J lost 2 bases. The CDR3 nucleotides read TGTGCCAGCAGTACCCCAGGACTAGCGGCCTACGAGCAGTACTTC. The encoded protein is CASSTPGLAAYEQYF.

This chain connects TRBV10-1 to TRBJ2-1; no definite D call. CDR3 length equals 13 residues. Germline V CDR1 and CDR2: WNHNN, SYGVQD (reference sequence). V was clipped by 4 bases and J by 7 bases, with 11 bases between them. The CDR3 protein is CASSVSLGNEQFF. For the CDR3, the DNA is TGCGCCAGCAGTGTATCACTGGGGAATGAGCAGTTCTTC.

V gene TRBV5-5 combines with J gene TRBJ2-7; no clear D gene. This CDR3 comprises 14 residues. Germline V gene data show CDR1 as SGHKS and CDR2 as YYEKEE (reference sequence). The V gene lost 2 bases and the J gene lost 5 bases, with 14 bases spanning the gap. The CDR3 sequence: CASSFFGENDEQYF. CDR3 DNA sequence: TGTGCCAGCAGCTTCTTCGGAGAGAACGACGAGCAGTACTTC.

This clonotype was observed a handful of times. The gene calls are TRBV20-1 and TRBJ2-2; either TRBD1 or TRBD2 may fit D (5 bases each). The CDR3 runs 14 residues. Germline values: CDR1 DFQATT, CDR2 SNEGSKA (reference sequence). Trimming pared 5 bases from V and 7 bases from J, leaving 17 bases between. CDR3 nucleotides: TGCAGTGCTTCGGGACCACACTATGGCGGGGAGCTGTTTTTT. Translation gives CSASGPHYGGELFF.

This clonotype occurred a few times. The rearrangement uses TRBV25-1 and TRBJ2-3, with D unclear. The V and J ends lost 7 bases and 2 bases respectively, with 10 bases between them. The length of the CDR3 is 13 residues. The V gene's germline CDR1 is MGHDK and CDR2 SYGVNS. DNA for the CDR3: TGTGCCAGCACTCGGCAGAACACAGATACGCAGTATTTT. It specifies CASTRQNTDTQYF.

This clonotype was picked up a small number of times. The CDR3 protein is CASTLRSIPYEQYF. The CDR3 nucleotides read TGTGCCAGCACCCTACGGAGCATACCCTACGAGCAGTACTTC. The rearrangement joins TRBV21-1 to TRBJ2-7. TRBV21-1 is a known pseudogene. The CDR3 sequence is 14 residues long.

This clonotype was recorded a few times. The chain joins TRBV5-1 to TRBJ2-7; D might be TRBD2 (7 bases). The CDR3 loop spans 14 amino acids. Trimming cost V 4 bases and J 3 bases, with 14 bases left between them. Germline loops: CDR1 SGHRS, CDR2 YFSETQ. The CDR3 nucleotides read TGCGCCAGCAGCCCAGGGGAGGGGTTCTACGAGCAGTACTTC. Protein: CASSPGEGFYEQYF. The full variable domain, completed using reference TRBV5-1 and TRBJ2-7, is KAGVTQTPRYLIKTRGQQVTLSCSPISGHRSVSWYQQTPGQGLQFLFEYFSETQRNKGNFPGRFSGRQFSNSRSEMNVSTLELGDSALYLCASSPGEGFYEQYFGPGTRLTVT.

V is TRBV6-5 and J is TRBJ2-7, with D uncertain. Trimming shortened V by 0 bases and J by 2 bases, and 5 bases separated the two germline ends. CDR3 length: 13 amino acids. Germline V gene lookup returns CDR1 MNHEY and CDR2 SVGAGI. CDR3 nucleotide sequence: TGTGCCAGCAGTTACTCGAACGCCTACGAGCAGTACTTC. It is translated as CASSYSNAYEQYF.

This clonotype was seen a handful of times. The chain employs TRBV30 and TRBJ1-1; D is unclear. The CDR3 is 12 residues long. Germline V lookup: CDR1 GTSNPN, CDR2 SVGIG (reference sequence). V lost 3 bases and J 4 bases, leaving 9 bases between the germline ends. The CDR3 sequence is CAWSWVGTEAFF. CDR3 bases: TGTGCCTGGAGCTGGGTCGGCACTGAAGCTTTCTTT. The variable domain in full, with the rest retrieved from reference TRBV30 and TRBJ1-1, is SQTIHQWPATLVQPVGSPLSLECTVEGTSNPNLYWYRQAAGRGLQLLFYSVGIGQISSEVPQNLSASRPQDRQFILSSKKLLLSDSGFYLCAWSWVGTEAFFGQGTRLTVV.

This clonotype was counted between two and nine times. The chain uses TRBV4-1 and TRBJ2-1; D possibly corresponds to TRBD2 (5 bases). This CDR3 has 15 amino acids. Germline V gene lookup returns CDR1 MGHRA and CDR2 YSYEKL. Deletions cut 0 bases from V and 9 bases from J, with 15 bases between. The CDR3 bases are TGCGCCAGCAGCCAAGATGGCGGGTCAGCGCGTGAGCAGTTCTTC. It yields the protein CASSQDGGSAREQFF.

The chain recombines TRBV4-1 with TRBJ2-3, with 8 bases identical to TRBD1. CDR1 is MGHRA, CDR2 YSYEKL, per germline. Trimming took 6 bases from V and 1 from J; bases not matched to a gene: 3. CDR3 length: 14 residues. The CDR3 reads CASRDRVRTDTQYF. In DNA form, the CDR3 reads TGCGCCAGCAGGGACAGGGTCCGCACAGATACGCAGTATTTT.

V and J are TRBV6-2 or TRBV6-3 and TRBJ2-1; 10 bases are shared with TRBD1. Per germline, CDR1 MNHEY and CDR2 SVGEGT. The CDR3 has 14 residues. The junction had 4 bases not matched to a gene; V was cut back by 5 bases and J by 6 bases. In DNA form, the CDR3 reads TGTGCCAGCAGTCGACAGGGGGCCGGCAATGAGCAGTTCTTC. This encodes CASSRQGAGNEQFF.

The V gene is TRBV3-1, the J gene TRBJ2-1; D perhaps matches TRBD1 (6 bases). Germline V gives CDR1 LGHDT, CDR2 YNNKEL (reference sequence). CDR3 length: 17 residues. V lost 5 bases and J 7 bases, leaving 24 bases between the germline ends. This CDR3 is CASSRAWGQSGRNEQFF. The CDR3 DNA reads TGTGCCAGCAGCAGAGCTTGGGGACAAAGTGGACGAAATGAGCAGTTCTTC.